This entry features one TCR beta chain sequence. Its antigen is unknown. The sample comes from a study of CD8 T cells in Susac syndrome. Random hexamers were used to reverse transcribe 0.5 to 1 ug of RNA. MiXCR was run by TCRdb on the immunoSEQ multiplex PCR reads, yielding one entry per CDR3 protein. The table shows over 300,000 distinct CDR3 sequences, with roughly 94% occurring only once. Study-wide results and caveats: Regarding the TCR sequencing and HLA analysis, the study admitted that a relatively small number of individuals were involved.

Trimming took off 5 bases at V and 3 bases at J, with 11 bases between the two ends. The CDR3 is made up of 14 amino acids. CDR1 SGHVS and CDR2 FQNEAQ come from the germline V gene. Negative isolation was used for CD8+ and CD4+ T cells and FACS enrichment for TEMRA cells. Sequenced sample: CD4+ T cells from PBMCs. This chain connects TRBV7-8 to TRBJ1-5; D is unresolved. This clonotype was sampled from a human donor with multiple sclerosis. CDR3: CASSPQRTNQPQHF. Written as DNA, the CDR3 is TGTGCCAGCAGCCCCCAGCGGACCAATCAGCCCCAGCATTTT.